This T cell receptor beta chain was obtained from a study of identical twins. TCRdb passed the 5' RACE reads through MiXCR, listing each CDR3 protein once. Altogether roughly 280,000 distinct CDR3 sequences are present, 8.5% to 9.5% being singletons, with the ten largest covering 6% to 8.5%. The CDR3 length is 15 residues. The V end was cut by 6 bases, the J end by 4 bases, with 13 bases between. The same data also went into a second study, on yellow fever vaccine responses in identical twins.

This clonotype was obtained from a woman under 30 in good health. The gene calls are TRBV12-3 or TRBV12-4 and TRBJ2-6; TRBD2 is a possible D gene (5 bases). Material: CD8+ T cells sorted from blood. The chain's CDR3 is CASSFGILGANVLTF. The DNA for the CDR3 is TGTGCCAGCAGCTTCGGGATACTGGGGGCCAACGTCCTGACTTTC.